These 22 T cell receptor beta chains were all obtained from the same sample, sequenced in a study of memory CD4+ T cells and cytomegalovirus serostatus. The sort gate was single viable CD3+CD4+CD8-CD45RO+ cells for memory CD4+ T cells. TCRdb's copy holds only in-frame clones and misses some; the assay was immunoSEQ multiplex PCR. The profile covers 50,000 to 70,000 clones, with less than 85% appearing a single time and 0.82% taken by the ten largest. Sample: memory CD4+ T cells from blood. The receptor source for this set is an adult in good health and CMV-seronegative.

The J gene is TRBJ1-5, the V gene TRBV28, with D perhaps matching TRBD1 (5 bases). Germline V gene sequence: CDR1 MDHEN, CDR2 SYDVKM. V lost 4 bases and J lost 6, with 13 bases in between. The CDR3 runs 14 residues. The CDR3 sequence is CASSSSGKGQPQHF. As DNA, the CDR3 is TGTGCCAGCAGTTCCTCAGGGAAAGGTCAGCCCCAGCATTTT.

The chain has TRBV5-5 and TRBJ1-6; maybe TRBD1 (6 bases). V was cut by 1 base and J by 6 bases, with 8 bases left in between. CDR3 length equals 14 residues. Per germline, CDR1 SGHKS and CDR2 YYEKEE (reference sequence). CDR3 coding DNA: TGTGCCAGCAGCTTGTCACAGGGTAATTCACCCCTCCACTTT. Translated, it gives CASSLSQGNSPLHF.

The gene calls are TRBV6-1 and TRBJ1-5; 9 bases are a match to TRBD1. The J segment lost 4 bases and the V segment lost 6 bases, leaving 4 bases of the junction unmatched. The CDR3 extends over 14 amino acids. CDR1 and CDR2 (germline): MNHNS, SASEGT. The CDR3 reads CASSGTGLNQPQHF. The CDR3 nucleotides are TGTGCCAGCAGCGGGACAGGGTTAAATCAGCCCCAGCATTTT.

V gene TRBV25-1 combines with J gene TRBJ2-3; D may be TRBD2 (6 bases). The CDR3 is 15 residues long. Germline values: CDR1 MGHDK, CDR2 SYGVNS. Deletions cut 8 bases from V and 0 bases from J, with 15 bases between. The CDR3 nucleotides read TGTGCCAGCTCCCGCTTTGCGGGGAGCACAGATACGCAGTATTTT. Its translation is CASSRFAGSTDTQYF.

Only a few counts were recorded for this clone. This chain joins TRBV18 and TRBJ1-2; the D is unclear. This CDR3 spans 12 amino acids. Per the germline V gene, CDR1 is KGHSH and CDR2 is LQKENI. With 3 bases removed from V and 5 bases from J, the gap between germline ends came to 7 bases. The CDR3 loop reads CASSPEDYGYTF. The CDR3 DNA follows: TGTGCCAGCTCACCGGAAGATTATGGCTACACCTTC.

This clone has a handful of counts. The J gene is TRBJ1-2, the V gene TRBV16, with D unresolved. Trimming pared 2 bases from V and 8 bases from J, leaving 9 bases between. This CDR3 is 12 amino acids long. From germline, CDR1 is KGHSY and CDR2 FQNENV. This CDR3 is CASSQLTGGYTF. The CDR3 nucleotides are TGTGCCAGCAGCCAACTAACCGGCGGCTACACCTTC.

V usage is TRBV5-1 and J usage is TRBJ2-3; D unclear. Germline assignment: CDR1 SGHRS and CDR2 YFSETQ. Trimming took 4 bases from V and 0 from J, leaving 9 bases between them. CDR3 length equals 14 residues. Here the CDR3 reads CASSVGPSTDTQYF. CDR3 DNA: TGCGCCAGCAGCGTCGGACCAAGCACAGATACGCAGTATTTT.

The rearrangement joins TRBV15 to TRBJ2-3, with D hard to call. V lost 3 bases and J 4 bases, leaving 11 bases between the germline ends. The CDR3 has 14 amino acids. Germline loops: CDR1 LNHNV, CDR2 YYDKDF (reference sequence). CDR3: CATSSGVVADTQYF. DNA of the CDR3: TGTGCCACCAGCAGTGGGGTTGTGGCAGATACGCAGTATTTT.

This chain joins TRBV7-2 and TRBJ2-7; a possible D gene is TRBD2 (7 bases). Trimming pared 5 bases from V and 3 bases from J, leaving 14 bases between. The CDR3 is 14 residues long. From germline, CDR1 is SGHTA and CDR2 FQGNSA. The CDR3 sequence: CASSPGGQNYEQYF. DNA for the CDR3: TGTGCCAGCAGCCCGGGGGGACAAAACTACGAGCAGTACTTC.

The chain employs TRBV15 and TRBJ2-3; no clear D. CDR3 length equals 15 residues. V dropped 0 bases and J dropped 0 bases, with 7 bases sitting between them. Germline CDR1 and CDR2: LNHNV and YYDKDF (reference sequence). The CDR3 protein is CATSRDDRSTDTQYF. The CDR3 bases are TGTGCCACCAGCAGAGATGACCGCAGCACAGATACGCAGTATTTT.

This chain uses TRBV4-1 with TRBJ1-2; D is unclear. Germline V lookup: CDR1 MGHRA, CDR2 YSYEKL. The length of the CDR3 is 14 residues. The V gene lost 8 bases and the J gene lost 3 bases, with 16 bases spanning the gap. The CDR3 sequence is CASRSPGGYYGYTF. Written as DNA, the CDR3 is TGCGCCAGCCGATCCCCCGGAGGGTACTATGGCTACACCTTC.

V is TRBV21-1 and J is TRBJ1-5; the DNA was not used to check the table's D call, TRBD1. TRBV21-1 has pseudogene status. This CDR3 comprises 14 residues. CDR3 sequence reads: CASKVGDNNQPQHF. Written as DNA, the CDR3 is TGTGCCAGCAAGGTTGGGGACAATAATCAGCCCCAGCATTTT.

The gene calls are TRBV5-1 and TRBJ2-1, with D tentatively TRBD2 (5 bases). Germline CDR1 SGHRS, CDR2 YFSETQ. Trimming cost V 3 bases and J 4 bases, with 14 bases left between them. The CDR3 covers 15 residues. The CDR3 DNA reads TGCGCCAGCAGCTCGAGAGGGATCGATTACAATGAGCAGTTCTTC. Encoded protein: CASSSRGIDYNEQFF.

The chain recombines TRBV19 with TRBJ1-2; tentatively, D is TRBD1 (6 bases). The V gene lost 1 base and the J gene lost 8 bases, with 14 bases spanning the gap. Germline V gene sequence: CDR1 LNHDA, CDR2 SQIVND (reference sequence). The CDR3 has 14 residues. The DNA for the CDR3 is TGTGCCAGTAGTATAGTCGGGGGCTCGGTCGGCTACACCTTC. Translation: CASSIVGGSVGYTF.

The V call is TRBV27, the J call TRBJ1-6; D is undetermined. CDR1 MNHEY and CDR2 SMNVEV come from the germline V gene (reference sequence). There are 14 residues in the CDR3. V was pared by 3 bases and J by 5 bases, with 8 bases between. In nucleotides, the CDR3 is TGTGCCAGCAGTTTCGCGCAGAATAATTCACCCCTCCACTTT. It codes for CASSFAQNNSPLHF.

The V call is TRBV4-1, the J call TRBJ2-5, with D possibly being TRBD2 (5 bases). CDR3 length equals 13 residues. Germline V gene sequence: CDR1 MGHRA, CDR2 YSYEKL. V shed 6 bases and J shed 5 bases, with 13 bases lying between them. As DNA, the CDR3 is TGCGCCAGCAGGAATTCGTGGAGGGAGACCCAGTACTTC. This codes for CASRNSWRETQYF.

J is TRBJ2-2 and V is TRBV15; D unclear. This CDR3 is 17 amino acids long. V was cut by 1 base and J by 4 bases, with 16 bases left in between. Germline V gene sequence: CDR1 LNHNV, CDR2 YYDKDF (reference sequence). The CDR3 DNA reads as TGTGCCACCAGCAGAGGCGCCCAGATCTGGGCCACCGGGGAGCTGTTTTTT. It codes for CATSRGAQIWATGELFF.

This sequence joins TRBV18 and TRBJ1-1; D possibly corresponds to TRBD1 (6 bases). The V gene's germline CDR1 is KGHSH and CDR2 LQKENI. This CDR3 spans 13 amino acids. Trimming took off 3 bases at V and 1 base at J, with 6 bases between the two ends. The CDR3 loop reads CASSPTGNTEAFF. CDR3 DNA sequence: TGTGCCAGCTCACCGACAGGGAACACTGAAGCTTTCTTT.

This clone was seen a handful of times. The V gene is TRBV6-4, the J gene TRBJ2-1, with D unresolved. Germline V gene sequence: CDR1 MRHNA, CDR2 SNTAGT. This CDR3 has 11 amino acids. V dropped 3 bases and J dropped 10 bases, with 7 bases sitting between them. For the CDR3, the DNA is TGTGCCAGCAGTGATAACGGGGAGCAGTTCTTC. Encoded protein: CASSDNGEQFF.

The CDR3 DNA follows: TGTGCCAGTAAGTTAAGCGGACAACGGGCCGGCGTGGATACGCAGTATTTT. It yields the protein CASKLSGQRAGVDTQYF. The gene calls are TRBV19 and TRBJ2-3; D is possibly TRBD1 or TRBD2 (5 bases each). The CDR3 is 17 residues long. Germline V gene sequence: CDR1 LNHDA, CDR2 SQIVND (reference sequence). Trimming shortened V by 7 bases and J by 6 bases, and 26 bases separated the two germline ends.

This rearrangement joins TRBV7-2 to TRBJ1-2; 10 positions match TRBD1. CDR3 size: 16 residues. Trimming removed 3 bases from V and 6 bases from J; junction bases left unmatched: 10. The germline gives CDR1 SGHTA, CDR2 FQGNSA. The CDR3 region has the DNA TGTGCCAGCAGCTTGACAGGGGGCTGGTCTGGGAATGGCTACACCTTC. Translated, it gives CASSLTGGWSGNGYTF.

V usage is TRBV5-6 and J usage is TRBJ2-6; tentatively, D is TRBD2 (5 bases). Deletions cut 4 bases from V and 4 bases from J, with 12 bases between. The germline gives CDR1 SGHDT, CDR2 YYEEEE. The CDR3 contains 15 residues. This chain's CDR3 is CASSPWGVGANVLTF. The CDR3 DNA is TGTGCCAGCAGCCCGTGGGGAGTCGGGGCCAACGTCCTGACTTTC.